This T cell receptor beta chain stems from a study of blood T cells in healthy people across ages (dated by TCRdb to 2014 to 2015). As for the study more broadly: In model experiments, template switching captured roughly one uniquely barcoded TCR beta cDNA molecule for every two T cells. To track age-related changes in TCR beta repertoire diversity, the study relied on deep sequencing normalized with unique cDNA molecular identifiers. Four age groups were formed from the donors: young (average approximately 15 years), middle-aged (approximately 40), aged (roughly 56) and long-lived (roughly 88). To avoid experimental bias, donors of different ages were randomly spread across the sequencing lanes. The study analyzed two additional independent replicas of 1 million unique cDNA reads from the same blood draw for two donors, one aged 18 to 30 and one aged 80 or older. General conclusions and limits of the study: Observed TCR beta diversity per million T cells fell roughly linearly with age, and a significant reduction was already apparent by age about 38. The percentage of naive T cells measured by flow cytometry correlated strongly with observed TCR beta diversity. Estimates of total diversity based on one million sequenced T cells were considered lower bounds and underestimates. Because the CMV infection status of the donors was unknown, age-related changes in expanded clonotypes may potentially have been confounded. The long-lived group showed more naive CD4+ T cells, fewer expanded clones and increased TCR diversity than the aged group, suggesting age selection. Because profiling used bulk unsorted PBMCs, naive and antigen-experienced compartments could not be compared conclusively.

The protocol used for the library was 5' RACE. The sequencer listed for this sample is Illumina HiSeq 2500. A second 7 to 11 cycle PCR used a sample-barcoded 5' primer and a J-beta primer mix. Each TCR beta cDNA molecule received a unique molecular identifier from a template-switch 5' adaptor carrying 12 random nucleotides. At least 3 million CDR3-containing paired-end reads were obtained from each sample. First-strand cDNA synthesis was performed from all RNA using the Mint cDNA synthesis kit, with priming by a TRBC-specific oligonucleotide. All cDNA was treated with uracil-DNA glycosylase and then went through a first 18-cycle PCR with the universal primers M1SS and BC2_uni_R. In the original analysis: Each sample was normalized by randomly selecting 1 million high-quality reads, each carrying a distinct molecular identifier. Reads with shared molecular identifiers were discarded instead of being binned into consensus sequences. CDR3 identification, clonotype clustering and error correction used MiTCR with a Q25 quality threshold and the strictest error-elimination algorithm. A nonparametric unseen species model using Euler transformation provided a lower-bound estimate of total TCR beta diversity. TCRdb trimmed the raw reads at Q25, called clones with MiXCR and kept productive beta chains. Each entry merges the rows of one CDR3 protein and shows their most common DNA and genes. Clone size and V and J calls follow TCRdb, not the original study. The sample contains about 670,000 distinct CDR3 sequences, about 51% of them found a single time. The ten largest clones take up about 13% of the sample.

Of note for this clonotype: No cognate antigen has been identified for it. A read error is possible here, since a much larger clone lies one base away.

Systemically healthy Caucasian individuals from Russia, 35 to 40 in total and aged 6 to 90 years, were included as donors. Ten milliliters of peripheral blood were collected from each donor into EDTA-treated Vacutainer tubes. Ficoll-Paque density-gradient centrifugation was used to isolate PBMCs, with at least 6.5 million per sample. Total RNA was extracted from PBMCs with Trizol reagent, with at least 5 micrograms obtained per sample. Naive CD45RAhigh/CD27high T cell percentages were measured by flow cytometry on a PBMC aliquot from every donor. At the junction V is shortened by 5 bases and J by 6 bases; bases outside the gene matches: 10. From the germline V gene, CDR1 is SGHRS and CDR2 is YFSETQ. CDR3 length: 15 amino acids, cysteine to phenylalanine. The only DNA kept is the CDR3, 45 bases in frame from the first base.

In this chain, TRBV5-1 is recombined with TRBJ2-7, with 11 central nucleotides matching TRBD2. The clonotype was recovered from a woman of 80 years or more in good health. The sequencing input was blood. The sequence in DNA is TGCGCCAGCAGACTCGGACTAGCGGGCAACGCCGAGCAGTACTTC. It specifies CASRLGLAGNAEQYF.